What follows are 16 T cell receptor beta chains derived from one specimen sequenced in a study of blood T cells in healthy people across ages. A second about 7 to 12 cycle PCR used barcoded and J-beta primers. From the 5' RACE reads, TCRdb called clonotypes with MiXCR, one entry per CDR3 protein. Here the sample spans 850,000 or so distinct CDR3 sequences, around 30% being singletons. The sequenced sample consisted of blood. Receptors were obtained from a woman aged 80 or over in good health.

This sequence joins TRBV20-1 and TRBJ2-5; D not resolved. V was cut by 8 bases and J by 5 bases, with 12 bases left in between. The CDR3 is 11 residues long. CDR1 and CDR2 from the germline V gene are DFQATT and SNEGSKA (reference sequence). The CDR3 here is CSYSFRETQYF. The CDR3 bases are TGCAGTTATAGCTTCCGGGAGACCCAGTACTTC.

Many counts were recorded for this clonotype. V usage is TRBV29-1 and J usage is TRBJ2-3; D is undetermined. The CDR3 is 12 amino acids. The V gene lost 6 bases and the J gene lost 5 bases, with 12 bases spanning the gap. Looked up from germline, CDR1 is SQVTM and CDR2 is ANQGSEA. CDR3: CSVEPIGDTQYF. Written as DNA, the CDR3 is TGCAGCGTAGAACCAATCGGAGATACGCAGTATTTT.

The J gene is TRBJ2-3, the V gene TRBV12-3 or TRBV12-4; TRBD1 agrees at 7 bases. The CDR3 extends over 14 amino acids. V gave up 2 bases and J gave up 13 bases; unmatched junction bases: 12. CDR3 DNA sequence: TGTGCCAGCAGTTTAAACAGGGGCGCAGATGCGGAGTATTTT. It specifies CASSLNRGADAEYF.

The J gene is TRBJ2-1, the V gene TRBV11-2; perhaps TRBD2 as D (5 bases). The germline V gene encodes CDR1 SGHAT and CDR2 FQNNGV. The CDR3 sequence is 15 residues long. CDR3 amino acids: CVNSPVRGSYNEQFF. CDR3 coding DNA: TGTGTCAACAGCCCCGTACGGGGCTCCTACAATGAGCAGTTCTTC.

This rearrangement joins TRBV6-6 to TRBJ2-1; possible D gene TRBD1, 6 bases. V was pared by 10 bases and J by 4 bases, with 20 bases between. Germline values: CDR1 MNHNY, CDR2 SVGAGI (reference sequence). CDR3 size: 15 residues. CDR3 coding DNA: TGTGCCATTCGATCGGGACACAAAAATTACAATGAGCAGTTCTTC. Translated: CAIRSGHKNYNEQFF.

This clonotype was counted many times. The chain recombines TRBV7-9 with TRBJ2-3; D unresolved. The length of the CDR3 is 15 residues. V lost 1 base and J 3 bases, leaving 11 bases between the germline ends. CDR1 is SEHNR, CDR2 FQNEAQ, per germline (reference sequence). CDR3 region: CASSLVIAPTDTQYF. As DNA, the CDR3 is TGTGCCAGCAGCTTAGTAATAGCCCCAACAGATACGCAGTATTTT.

This clonotype has a count of ten or more. The chain couples TRBV27 to TRBJ2-7, with 11 bases matching TRBD2. Germline CDR1 and CDR2: MNHEY and SMNVEV (reference sequence). After removal of 2 bases from V and 12 bases from J, the junction contained 9 bases not matched to a gene. There are 14 residues in the CDR3. This CDR3 reads CASSLRASGGRAYF. In DNA, the CDR3 is TGTGCCAGCAGTTTAAGGGCTAGCGGGGGGCGAGCGTACTTC.

This clonotype occurred once. The junction departs from germline at one end; a sequencing error may be responsible. V usage is TRBV3-1 and J usage is TRBJ2-6; D ambiguous. Germline CDR1 and CDR2: LGHDT and YNNKEL (reference sequence). The CDR3 runs to 15 residues. The CDR3 loop is CANSLGASGANVLTF. The CDR3 DNA is TGTGCCAACAGCCTTGGAGCCTCTGGGGCCAACGTCCTGACTTTC.

This clonotype was counted ten times or more. The chain couples TRBV24-1 to TRBJ2-1; D perhaps matches TRBD2 (7 bases). Germline CDR1 KGHDR, CDR2 SFDVKD. The V and J ends lost 2 bases and 8 bases respectively, with 18 bases between them. The CDR3 has 16 amino acids. The CDR3 region has the DNA TGTGCCACCAGTGATTATGGGGGGGCCTCCTTCGATGAGCAGTTCTTC. It encodes CATSDYGGASFDEQFF.

Concerning this clonotype: The junction differs from germline at one of its ends, possibly a read error. The rearrangement uses TRBV28 and TRBJ1-2, with TRBD1 as a possible D gene (6 bases). CDR1 is MDHEN and CDR2 is SYDVKM in the germline V gene. There are 13 residues in the CDR3. The CDR3 region is CASTPGQHYGYIF. The CDR3 DNA reads TGTGCCAGCACACCGGGACAACACTATGGCTACATCTTC.

This clonotype was seen at least ten times. In nucleotides, the CDR3 is TGCAGTGCTAGAGGGTCAGGGAGTTATGGCTACACCTTC. Residues: CSARGSGSYGYTF. The rearrangement uses TRBV20-1 and TRBJ1-2; tentatively, D is TRBD1 (5 bases). The germline V gene has CDR1 DFQATT and CDR2 SNEGSKA (reference sequence). Trimming removed 1 base at V and 5 bases at J, with 11 bases between. This CDR3 is built from 13 residues.

This clonotype was seen a handful of times. The rearrangement links TRBV30 to TRBJ2-5; D perhaps matches TRBD2 (6 bases). The ends were cut back, 0 bases at V and 5 bases at J, with 16 bases in the middle. Germline V gene data show CDR1 as GTSNPN and CDR2 as SVGIG (reference sequence). This CDR3 region has 15 residues. Here the CDR3 DNA reads TGTGCCTGGAGTGTACGATCGGGGGTTCGGGAGACCCAGTACTTC. Translation gives CAWSVRSGVRETQYF. The full variable domain, rest sourced from reference TRBV30 and TRBJ2-5, is SQTIHQWPATLVQPVGSPLSLECTVEGTSNPNLYWYRQAAGRGLQLLFYSVGIGQISSEVPQNLSASRPQDRQFILSSKKLLLSDSGFYLCAWSVRSGVRETQYFGPGTRLLVL.

Comments on this clonotype: A much larger clone differs by one base, so this may be a read error. The DNA of the CDR3 is TGTGCCGGCAACCTACAGGATCTCTATGGCTACACCTTC. Its protein product is CAGNLQDLYGYTF. The chain combines TRBV2 with TRBJ1-2, with TRBD1 as a possible D gene (5 bases). CDR1 is SNHLY, CDR2 FYNNEI, per germline. CDR3 size: 13 residues. V shed 11 bases and J shed 4 bases, with 17 bases lying between them.

This clonotype has a handful of counts. The V gene is TRBV20-1, the J gene TRBJ1-1, with unresolved D. V was shortened by 0 bases and J by 1 base, with 9 bases between the two germline ends. Germline CDR1 reads DFQATT; CDR2 reads SNEGSKA (reference sequence). The CDR3 sequence is 14 residues long. The CDR3 nucleotides are TGCAGTGCTAGAGATCTGTCAGGGAACACTGAAGCTTTCTTT. Its translation is CSARDLSGNTEAFF.

J is TRBJ2-1 and V is TRBV7-2, with 13 bases lining up with TRBD2. The CDR3 is 17 residues long. V lost 5 bases and J lost 15; bases outside the gene matches: 19. Germline assignment: CDR1 SGHTA and CDR2 FQGNSA. The CDR3 DNA reads as TGTGCCAGCAGCCCAACTAGCGGGGGGGCGTCGGGGGAGACCCGGTTCTTC. This gives the protein CASSPTSGGASGETRFF.

In its sample, this clonotype was seen many times. The chain employs TRBV4-3 and TRBJ2-1, with 10 bases matching TRBD2. CDR1 LGHNA and CDR2 YSLEER come from the germline V gene. The V segment lost 3 bases and the J segment 8 bases; nucleotides outside the gene matches: 10. This CDR3 spans 16 amino acids. The DNA for the CDR3 is TGCGCCAGCAGCCAGTCAGCGGGGGGGCGATTCGATGAGCAGTTCTTC. Translated: CASSQSAGGRFDEQFF.